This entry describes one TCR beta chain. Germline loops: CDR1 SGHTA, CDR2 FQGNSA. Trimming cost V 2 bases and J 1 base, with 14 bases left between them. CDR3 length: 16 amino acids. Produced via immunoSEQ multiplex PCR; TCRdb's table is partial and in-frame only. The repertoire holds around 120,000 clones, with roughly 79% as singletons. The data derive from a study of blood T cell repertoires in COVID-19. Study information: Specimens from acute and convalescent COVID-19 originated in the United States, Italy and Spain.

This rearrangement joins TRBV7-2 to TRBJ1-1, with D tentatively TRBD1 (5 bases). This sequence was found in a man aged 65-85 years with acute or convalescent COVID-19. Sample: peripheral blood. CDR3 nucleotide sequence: TGTGCCAGCAGCTTATATGCGGGACTTACGAACACTGAAGCTTTCTTT. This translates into CASSLYAGLTNTEAFF.